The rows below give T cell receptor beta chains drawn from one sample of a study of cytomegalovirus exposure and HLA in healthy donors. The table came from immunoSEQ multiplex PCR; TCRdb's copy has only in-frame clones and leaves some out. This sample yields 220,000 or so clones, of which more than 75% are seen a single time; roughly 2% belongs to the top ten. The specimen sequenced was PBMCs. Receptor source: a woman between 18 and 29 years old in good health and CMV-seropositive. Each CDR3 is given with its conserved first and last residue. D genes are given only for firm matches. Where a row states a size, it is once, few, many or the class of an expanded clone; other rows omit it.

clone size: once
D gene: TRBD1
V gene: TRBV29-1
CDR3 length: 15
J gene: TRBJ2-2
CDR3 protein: CSALLQGAGTGELFF
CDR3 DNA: TGCAGCGCCTTACTACAGGGGGCAGGAACCGGGGAGCTGTTTTTT

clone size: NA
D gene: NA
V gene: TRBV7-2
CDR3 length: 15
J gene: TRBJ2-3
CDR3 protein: CASSLDRVGTDTQYF
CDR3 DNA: TGTGCCAGCAGCTTAGATCGGGTCGGGACAGATACGCAGTATTTT

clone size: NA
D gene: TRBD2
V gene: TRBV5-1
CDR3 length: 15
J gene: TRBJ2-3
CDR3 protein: CASSSPGRATDTQYF
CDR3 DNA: TGCGCCAGCAGCTCCCCGGGGAGGGCCACAGATACGCAGTATTTT

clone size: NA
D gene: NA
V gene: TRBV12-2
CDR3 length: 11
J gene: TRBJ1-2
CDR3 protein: CASRTGRGYTF
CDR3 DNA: TGTGCAAGTCGCACTGGGAGGGGCTACACCTTC

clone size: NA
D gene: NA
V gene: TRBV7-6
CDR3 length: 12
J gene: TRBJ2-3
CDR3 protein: CASSFGTDTQYF
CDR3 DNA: TGTGCCAGCAGCTTCGGCACAGATACGCAGTATTTT

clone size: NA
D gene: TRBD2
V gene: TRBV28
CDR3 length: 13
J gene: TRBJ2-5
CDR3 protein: CASTVGGGETQYF
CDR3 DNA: TGTGCCAGTACTGTTGGGGGAGGGGAGACCCAGTACTTC

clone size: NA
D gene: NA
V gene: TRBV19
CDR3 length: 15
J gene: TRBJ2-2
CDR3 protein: CASKDRGSGFGELFF
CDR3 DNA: TGTGCCAGTAAGGACCGCGGGTCGGGTTTCGGGGAGCTGTTTTTT

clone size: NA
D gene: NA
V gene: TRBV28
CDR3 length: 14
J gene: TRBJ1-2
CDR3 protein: CASSFRDSNYGYTF
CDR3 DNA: TGTGCCAGCAGTTTCAGGGACTCAAACTATGGCTACACCTTC

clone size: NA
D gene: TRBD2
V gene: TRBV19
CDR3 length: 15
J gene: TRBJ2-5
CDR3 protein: CASSIGVAGLETQYF
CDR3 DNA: TGTGCCAGTAGTATAGGGGTAGCGGGGCTGGAGACCCAGTACTTC

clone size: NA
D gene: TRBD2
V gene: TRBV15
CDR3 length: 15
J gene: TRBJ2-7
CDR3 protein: CATSRDASGSYEQYF
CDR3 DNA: TGTGCCACCAGCAGAGATGCTAGCGGGAGCTACGAGCAGTACTTC

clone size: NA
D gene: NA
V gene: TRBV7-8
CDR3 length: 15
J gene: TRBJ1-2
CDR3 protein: CASSLRSALNYGYTF
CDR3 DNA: TGTGCCAGCAGCCTCCGAAGTGCGCTTAACTATGGCTACACCTTC

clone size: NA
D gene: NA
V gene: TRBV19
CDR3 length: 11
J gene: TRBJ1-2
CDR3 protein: CASSSEGRPTF
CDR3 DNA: TGTGCCAGTAGTTCAGAGGGTCGGCCCACCTTC

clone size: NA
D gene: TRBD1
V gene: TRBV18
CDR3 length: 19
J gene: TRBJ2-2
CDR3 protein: CASSPPVGRGPTNTGELFF
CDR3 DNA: TGTGCCAGCTCACCACCGGTTGGCAGGGGGCCCACGAACACCGGGGAGCTGTTTTTT

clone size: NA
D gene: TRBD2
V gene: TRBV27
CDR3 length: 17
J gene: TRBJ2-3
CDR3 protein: CASRSVAGRISTDTQYF
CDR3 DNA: TGTGCCAGCAGGTCGGTAGCGGGGCGTATTAGCACAGATACGCAGTATTTT

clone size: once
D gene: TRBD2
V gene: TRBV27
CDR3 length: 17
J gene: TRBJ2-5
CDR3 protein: CASSLSGLAGDEETQYF
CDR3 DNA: TGTGCCAGCAGTTTATCAGGACTAGCGGGAGATGAGGAGACCCAGTACTTC

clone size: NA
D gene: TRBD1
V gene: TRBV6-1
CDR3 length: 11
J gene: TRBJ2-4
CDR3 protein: CASSIQGVQYF
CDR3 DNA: TGTGCCAGCAGTATACAGGGGGTTCAGTACTTC

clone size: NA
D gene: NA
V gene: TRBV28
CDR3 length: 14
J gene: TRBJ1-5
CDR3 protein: CASNQRGTNQPQHF
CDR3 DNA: TGTGCCAGCAACCAGAGGGGGACCAATCAGCCCCAGCATTTT

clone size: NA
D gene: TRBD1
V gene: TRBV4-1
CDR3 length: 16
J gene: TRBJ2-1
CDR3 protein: CASSQAQGQLAHEQFF
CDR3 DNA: TGCGCCAGCAGCCAAGCCCAGGGACAGTTAGCCCATGAGCAGTTCTTC

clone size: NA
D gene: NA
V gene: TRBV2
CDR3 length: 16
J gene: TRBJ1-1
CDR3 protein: CASTEASPGGNTEAFF
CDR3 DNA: TGTGCCAGCACCGAGGCGTCTCCCGGTGGGAACACTGAAGCTTTCTTT

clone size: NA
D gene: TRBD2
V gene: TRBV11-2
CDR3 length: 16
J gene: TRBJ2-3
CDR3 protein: CASSVGTSPYTDTQYF
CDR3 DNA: TGTGCCAGCAGCGTCGGGACTAGCCCTTACACAGATACGCAGTATTTT

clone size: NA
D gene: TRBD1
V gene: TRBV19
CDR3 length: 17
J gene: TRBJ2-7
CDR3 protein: CASSRDRVTRDSYEQYF
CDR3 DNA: TGTGCCAGTAGCCGGGACAGGGTAACCCGGGATTCCTACGAGCAGTACTTC

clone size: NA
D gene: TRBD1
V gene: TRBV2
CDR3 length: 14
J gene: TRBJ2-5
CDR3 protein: CASSLQGARETQYF
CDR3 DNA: TGTGCCAGCAGTTTGCAGGGGGCGAGAGAGACCCAGTACTTC

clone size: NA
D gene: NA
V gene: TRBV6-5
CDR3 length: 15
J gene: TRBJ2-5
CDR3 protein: CASSYMGGTQETQYF
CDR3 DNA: TGTGCCAGCAGTTACATGGGCGGGACCCAAGAGACCCAGTACTTC

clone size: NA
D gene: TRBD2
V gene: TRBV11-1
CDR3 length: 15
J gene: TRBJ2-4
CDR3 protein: CASSLSWAGEDIQYF
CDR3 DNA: TGTGCCAGCAGCTTATCCTGGGCGGGAGAGGACATTCAGTACTTC

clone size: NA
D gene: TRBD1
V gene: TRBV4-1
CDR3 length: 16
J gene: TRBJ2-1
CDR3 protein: CASSQEGDRDYNEQFF
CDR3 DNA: TGCGCCAGCAGCCAAGAGGGGGACAGAGACTACAATGAGCAGTTCTTC

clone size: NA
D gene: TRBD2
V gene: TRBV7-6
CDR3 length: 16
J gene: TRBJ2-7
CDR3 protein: CASSSELAGGRHEQYF
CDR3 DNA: TGTGCCAGCAGCTCTGAACTAGCGGGAGGGAGGCACGAGCAGTACTTC

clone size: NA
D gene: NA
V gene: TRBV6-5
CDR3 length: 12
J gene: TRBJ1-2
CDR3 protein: CASRAGIYGYTF
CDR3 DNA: TGTGCCAGCAGGGCAGGGATCTATGGCTACACCTTC

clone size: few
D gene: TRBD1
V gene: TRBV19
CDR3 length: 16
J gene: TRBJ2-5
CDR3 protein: CASSRRGQVAQETQYF
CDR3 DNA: TGTGCCAGTAGTCGTCGAGGACAGGTCGCACAAGAGACCCAGTACTTC

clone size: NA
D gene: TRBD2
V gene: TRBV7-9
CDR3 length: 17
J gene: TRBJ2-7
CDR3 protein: CASSSMRTVPGGYEQYF
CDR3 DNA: TGTGCCAGCAGCTCGATGAGGACCGTTCCGGGAGGTTACGAGCAGTACTTC

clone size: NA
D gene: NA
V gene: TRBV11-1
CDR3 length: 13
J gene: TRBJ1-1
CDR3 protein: CASSRTANTEAFF
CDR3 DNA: TGTGCCAGCAGCCGGACAGCAAACACTGAAGCTTTCTTT

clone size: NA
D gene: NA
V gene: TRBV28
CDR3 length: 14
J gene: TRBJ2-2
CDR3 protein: CASTWEGGTGELFF
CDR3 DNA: TGTGCCAGCACCTGGGAGGGGGGGACCGGGGAGCTGTTTTTT

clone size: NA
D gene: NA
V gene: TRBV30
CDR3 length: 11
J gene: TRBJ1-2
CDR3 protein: CAWSEVDGYTF
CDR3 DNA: TGTGCCTGGAGTGAAGTAGATGGCTACACCTTC

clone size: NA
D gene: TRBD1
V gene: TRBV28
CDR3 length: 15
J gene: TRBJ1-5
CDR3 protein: CASSLSGQVNQPQHF
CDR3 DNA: TGTGCCAGCAGTTTATCGGGACAGGTCAATCAGCCCCAGCATTTT

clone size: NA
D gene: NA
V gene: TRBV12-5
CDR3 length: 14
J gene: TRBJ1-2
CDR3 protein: CASGARDIVYGYTF
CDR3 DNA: TGTGCTAGTGGGGCCCGGGACATCGTATATGGCTACACCTTC

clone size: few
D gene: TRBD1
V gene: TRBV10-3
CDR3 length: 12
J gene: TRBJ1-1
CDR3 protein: CAITSGQDRAFF
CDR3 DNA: TGTGCCATCACCTCCGGACAGGACCGAGCTTTCTTT

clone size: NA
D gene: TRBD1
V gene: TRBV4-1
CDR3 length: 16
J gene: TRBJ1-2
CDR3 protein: CASSQFGTGDNYGYTF
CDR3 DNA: TGCGCCAGCAGCCAATTTGGGACAGGGGATAACTATGGCTACACCTTC

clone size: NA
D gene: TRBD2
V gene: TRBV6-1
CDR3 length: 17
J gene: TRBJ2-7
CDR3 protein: CASSDSGLAGVQDEQYF
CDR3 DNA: TGTGCCAGCAGTGATTCCGGTCTAGCGGGAGTTCAGGACGAGCAGTACTTC

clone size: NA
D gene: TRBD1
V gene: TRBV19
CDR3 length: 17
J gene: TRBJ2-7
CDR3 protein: CASSTPGTGSPSYEQYF
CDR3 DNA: TGTGCCAGTAGTACCCCCGGGACAGGGAGCCCCTCCTACGAGCAGTACTTC

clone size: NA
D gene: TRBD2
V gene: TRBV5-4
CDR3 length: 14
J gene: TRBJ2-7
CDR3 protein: CASSLDSGRYEQYF
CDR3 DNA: TGTGCCAGCAGCTTGGATAGCGGGAGGTACGAGCAGTACTTC

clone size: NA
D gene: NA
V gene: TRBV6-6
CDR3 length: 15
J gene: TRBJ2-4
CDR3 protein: CASSLARDTENIQYF
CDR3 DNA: TGTGCCAGCAGCTTGGCGAGGGACACGGAAAACATTCAGTACTTC

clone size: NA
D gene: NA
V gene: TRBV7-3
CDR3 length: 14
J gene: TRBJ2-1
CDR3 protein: CASSSGLGYNEQFF
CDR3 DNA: TGTGCCAGCAGCTCGGGACTTGGGTACAATGAGCAGTTCTTC

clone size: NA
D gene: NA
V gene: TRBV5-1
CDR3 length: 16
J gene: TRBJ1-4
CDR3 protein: CASSLGGAATNEKLFF
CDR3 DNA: TGCGCCAGCAGCTTAGGGGGGGCTGCAACTAATGAAAAACTGTTTTTT

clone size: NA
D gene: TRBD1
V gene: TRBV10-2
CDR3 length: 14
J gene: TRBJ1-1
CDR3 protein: CASTQQGASTEAFF
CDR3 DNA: TGCGCCAGCACTCAACAGGGGGCCAGCACTGAAGCTTTCTTT

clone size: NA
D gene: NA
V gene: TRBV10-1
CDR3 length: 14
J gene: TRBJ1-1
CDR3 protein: CASSEPGEGTEAFF
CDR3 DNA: TGCGCCAGCAGTGAGCCGGGGGAGGGTACTGAAGCTTTCTTT

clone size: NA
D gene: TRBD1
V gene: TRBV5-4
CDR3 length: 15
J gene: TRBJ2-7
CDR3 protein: CASSPIGTGFDEQYF
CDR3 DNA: TGTGCCAGCAGCCCCATCGGGACAGGGTTCGACGAGCAGTACTTC

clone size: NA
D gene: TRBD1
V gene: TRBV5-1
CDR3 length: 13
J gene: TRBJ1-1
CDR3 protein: CASSVEEGASAFF
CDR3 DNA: TGCGCCAGCAGCGTAGAGGAGGGGGCCTCGGCTTTCTTT

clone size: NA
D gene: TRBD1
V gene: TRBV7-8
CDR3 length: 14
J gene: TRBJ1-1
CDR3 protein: CASSSVDRAAEAFF
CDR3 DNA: TGTGCCAGCAGCTCCGTGGACAGGGCGGCTGAAGCTTTCTTT

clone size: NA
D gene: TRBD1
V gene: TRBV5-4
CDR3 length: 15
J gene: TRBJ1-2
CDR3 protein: CASSKVDRGSGGYTF
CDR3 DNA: TGTGCCAGCAGCAAGGTCGACAGGGGATCGGGCGGCTACACCTTC